The 5 T cell receptor beta chains given below trace back to one sample, sequenced in a study of response to subunit inactivated influenza vaccine. TCRdb redid the calling of the RT-PCR reads with MiXCR, one entry per CDR3 protein. The table has about 520,000 distinct CDR3 sequences, approximately 24% seen once; the top ten hold 1.9%. The starting material was CD4+ T cells sorted from PBMCs, obtained 5 days after vaccination. The receptors derive from a man aged 45-65 years who received an inactivated influenza vaccine.

This chain uses TRBV15 with TRBJ1-2; possible D gene TRBD1, 5 bases. The CDR3 is 12 residues long. The germline V and J ends were trimmed by 4 bases and 13 bases, with 16 bases remaining between them. Germline V lookup: CDR1 LNHNV, CDR2 YYDKDF (reference sequence). The DNA of the CDR3 is TGTGCCACCAGCAAGGGGTGGACTCGCCCCACCTTC. Translating it yields CATSKGWTRPTF.

This clonotype was observed many times. This rearrangement joins TRBV4-2 to TRBJ1-1, with no clear D. The CDR3 spans 15 residues. Germline-derived CDR1 and CDR2 are LGHNA and YNFKEQ. V shed 5 bases and J shed 1 base, with 14 bases lying between them. CDR3: CASSIILQENTEAFF. In DNA, the CDR3 is TGTGCCAGCAGCATCATCCTCCAGGAGAACACTGAAGCTTTCTTT.

There are a few counts of this clonotype. The chain employs TRBV6-2 or TRBV6-3 and TRBJ2-1; 8 bases are shared with TRBD2. This CDR3 spans 15 amino acids. Trimming took 6 bases from V and 5 from J; bases not matched to a gene: 9. The germline V gene has CDR1 MNHEY and CDR2 SVGEGT. CDR3: CASRSGGRNHNEQFF. CDR3 DNA: TGTGCCAGCAGAAGTGGCGGGAGGAACCACAATGAGCAGTTCTTC.

This clonotype was detected many times. The rearrangement links TRBV29-1 to TRBJ2-5, with TRBD2 identical over 11 bases. Trimming removed 6 bases from V and 3 bases from J; junction bases left unmatched: 0. CDR1 and CDR2 (germline): SQVTM, ANQGSEA. This CDR3 region has 12 residues. CDR3 sequence (DNA): TGCAGCGTGGGACTAGCGGAAGAGACCCAGTACTTC. Protein sequence: CSVGLAEETQYF.

V gene TRBV7-4 combines with J gene TRBJ2-3; D is ambiguous. The V gene's germline CDR1 is SGHVT and CDR2 SQSDAQ. Trimming shortened V by 4 bases and J by 2 bases, and 19 bases separated the two germline ends. The CDR3 contains 17 residues. The CDR3 here is CASSSTPTTSNTDTQYF. The CDR3 nucleotides read TGTGCCAGCAGCTCGACCCCGACCACCTCCAACACAGATACGCAGTATTTT.